The 26 T cell receptor beta chains below all came from one sample that was sequenced in a study of blood T cell repertoires in COVID-19. Using immunoSEQ multiplex PCR, the repertoire was profiled, and TCRdb retains in-frame clones only, with some absent. The data contain about 97,000 clones, just under 90% of them singletons. The specimen sequenced was peripheral blood. The receptors here all came from a human donor in a cohort sampled during active COVID-19.

V is TRBV5-5 and J is TRBJ2-5; tentatively, D is TRBD2 (5 bases). Germline-derived CDR1 and CDR2 are SGHKS and YYEKEE (reference sequence). Trimming pared 1 base from V and 4 bases from J, leaving 5 bases between. The CDR3 sequence is 12 residues long. The CDR3 region has the DNA TGTGCCAGCAGCTTGCGGGGAGAGACCCAGTACTTC. It translates to CASSLRGETQYF. Variable domain in full (rest from reference TRBV5-5 and TRBJ2-5): DAGVTQSPTHLIKTRGQQVTLRCSPISGHKSVSWYQQVLGQGPQFIFQYYEKEERGRGNFPDRFSARQFPNYSSELNVNALLLGDSALYLCASSLRGETQYFGPGTRLLVL.

V usage is TRBV6-1 and J usage is TRBJ1-4, with D uncertain. Trimming removed 2 bases at V and 8 bases at J, with 12 bases between. The CDR3 runs 14 residues. Germline lookup yields CDR1 MNHNS and CDR2 SASEGT. CDR3 sequence: CASSEFGVGEKLFF. The CDR3 nucleotides are TGTGCCAGCAGTGAATTCGGGGTAGGGGAAAAACTGTTTTTT.

The rearrangement links TRBV19 to TRBJ2-2; 7 bases are a match to TRBD1. Germline-derived CDR1 and CDR2 are LNHDA and SQIVND (reference sequence). The CDR3 is 15 amino acids. The junction had 13 bases not matched to a gene; V was cut back by 8 bases and J by 7 bases. This chain's CDR3 is CASGPRDRLNGELFF. The CDR3 bases are TGTGCCAGTGGTCCCCGGGACAGATTGAACGGGGAGCTGTTTTTT. Using reference TRBV19 and TRBJ2-2 for the parts outside the CDR3, the full variable domain is DGGITQSPKYLFRKEGQNVTLSCEQNLNHDAMYWYRQDPGQGLRLIYYSQIVNDFQKGDIAEGYSVSREKKESFPLTVTSAQKNPTAFYLCASGPRDRLNGELFFGEGSRLTVL.

This rearrangement joins TRBV7-8 to TRBJ2-7; 7 nucleotides agree with TRBD1. V gave up 5 bases and J gave up 2 bases; unmatched junction bases: 6. CDR3 size: 14 residues. Germline CDR1 reads SGHVS; CDR2 reads FQNEAQ. The CDR3 here is CASSTHRGPYEQYF. The CDR3 region has the DNA TGTGCCAGCAGCACCCACAGGGGTCCCTACGAGCAGTACTTC.

The rearrangement links TRBV3-1 (or the pseudogene TRBV3-2) to TRBJ2-5; the D gene is possibly TRBD1 (5 bases). The V gene lost 0 bases and the J gene lost 4 bases, with 12 bases spanning the gap. This CDR3 region has 15 residues. From germline, CDR1 is LGHDT and CDR2 YNNKEL (reference sequence). The DNA of the CDR3 is TGTGCCAGCAGCCAAGATCACAGCAGGGTAGAGACCCAGTACTTC. Its protein is CASSQDHSRVETQYF.

The V and J genes are TRBV30 and TRBJ2-5, with TRBD1 matching 7 bases. V lost 2 bases to trimming and J lost 5 bases; unmatched junction nucleotides: 8. Looked up from germline, CDR1 is GTSNPN and CDR2 is SVGIG (reference sequence). This CDR3 comprises 14 residues. CDR3 region: CAWSTLDRVETQYF. CDR3 in DNA: TGTGCCTGGAGTACCCTAGACAGGGTCGAGACCCAGTACTTC.

The rearrangement links TRBV6-5 to TRBJ1-5; the D gene is possibly TRBD1 (6 bases). This CDR3 is 13 amino acids long. Trimming left V 7 bases short and J 2 bases short, with 9 bases between. Looked up from germline, CDR1 is MNHEY and CDR2 is SVGAGI. CDR3 region: CASMSGGNQPQHF. The CDR3 coding sequence is TGTGCCAGCATGTCAGGGGGCAATCAGCCCCAGCATTTT.

This clone was observed once. The V call is TRBV7-9, the J call TRBJ1-2; 7 nucleotides match TRBD1. The CDR3 loop spans 15 amino acids. V shed 0 bases, J shed 3 bases, and the junction held 4 bases outside the gene matches. Germline CDR1 is SEHNR and CDR2 is FQNEAQ (reference sequence). CDR3 sequence reads: CASSLATGKYYGYTF. CDR3 coding DNA: TGTGCCAGCAGCTTAGCGACAGGGAAGTACTATGGCTACACCTTC. Complete variable domain (other parts from reference TRBV7-9 and TRBJ1-2): DTGVSQNPRHKITKRGQNVTFRCDPISEHNRLYWYRQTLGQGPEFLTYFQNEAQLEKSRLLSDRFSAERPKGSFSTLEIQRTEQGDSAMYLCASSLATGKYYGYTFGSGTRLTVV.

J is TRBJ1-2 and V is TRBV6-6; 9 bases fit TRBD1. The germline V gene has CDR1 MNHNY and CDR2 SVGAGI (reference sequence). The length of the CDR3 is 14 residues. V was clipped by 4 bases and J by 5 bases; unmatched bases: 5. The CDR3 DNA is TGTGCCAGCAGTTCCCAGACAGGGGGGTATGGCTACACCTTC. Encoded protein: CASSSQTGGYGYTF.

This chain connects TRBV7-2 to TRBJ2-5, with TRBD2 matching over 9 bases. This CDR3 is built from 13 residues. The V gene end was trimmed by 7 bases and the J gene end by 3 bases; junction bases not matched to a gene: 3. From germline, CDR1 is SGHTA and CDR2 FQGNSA. This CDR3 is CASTRLAEETQYF. CDR3 bases: TGTGCCAGCACCCGACTAGCGGAAGAGACCCAGTACTTC. Full variable domain (outside the CDR3, taken from reference TRBV7-2 and TRBJ2-5): GAGVSQSPSNKVTEKGKDVELRCDPISGHTALYWYRQSLGQGLEFLIYFQGNSAPDKSGLPSDRFSAERTGGSVSTLTIQRTQQEDSAVYLCASTRLAEETQYFGPGTRLLVL.

The chain joins TRBV5-1 to TRBJ2-3, with 7 nucleotides matching TRBD1. The CDR3 sequence is 16 residues long. Germline V CDR1 and CDR2: SGHRS, YFSETQ. V gave up 2 bases and J gave up 2 bases; unmatched junction bases: 8. The CDR3 bases are TGCGCCAGCAGCTTATTGGGACAGCATTACACAGATACGCAGTATTTT. Residues: CASSLLGQHYTDTQYF.

The chain is built from TRBV24-1 and TRBJ2-1; maybe TRBD2 (5 bases). Deletions cut 3 bases from V and 0 bases from J, with 11 bases between. CDR1 and CDR2 from the germline V gene are KGHDR and SFDVKD. CDR3 length equals 16 residues. CDR3 nucleotide sequence: TGTGCCACCAGTGATCTCAAGCGGAGCTCCTACAATGAGCAGTTCTTC. This translates into CATSDLKRSSYNEQFF.

The V and J genes are TRBV7-2 and TRBJ2-1, with 13 positions matching TRBD2. CDR3 length equals 15 residues. Per germline, CDR1 SGHTA and CDR2 FQGNSA. V was pared by 5 bases and J by 6 bases, with 4 bases of the junction left unmatched. The CDR3 reads CASSQTSGRTNEQFF. For the CDR3, the DNA is TGTGCCAGCAGCCAGACTAGCGGGAGGACCAATGAGCAGTTCTTC.

The chain joins TRBV6-5 to TRBJ1-1; D is unclear. The CDR3 has 15 amino acids. Between the trimmed V and J ends, which lost 5 bases and 0 bases, there was a span of 13 bases. The germline gives CDR1 MNHEY, CDR2 SVGAGI. The CDR3 protein is CASSIRAPMNTEAFF. DNA for the CDR3: TGTGCCAGCAGTATCCGAGCCCCCATGAACACTGAAGCTTTCTTT.

The rearrangement links TRBV9 to TRBJ1-2; D is unresolved. CDR3 length equals 14 residues. The germline gives CDR1 SGDLS, CDR2 YYNGEE. Trimming stripped 8 bases from V and 4 bases from J, with 18 bases between. Here the CDR3 reads CASGPGDGSYGYTF. The CDR3 DNA follows: TGTGCCAGTGGACCGGGAGACGGATCCTATGGCTACACCTTC.

This chain joins TRBV4-3 and TRBJ2-3, with a possible D match to TRBD2 (5 bases). Germline CDR1 reads LGHNA; CDR2 reads YSLEER. Trimming shortened V by 3 bases and J by 4 bases, and 14 bases separated the two germline ends. CDR3 length: 15 residues. The CDR3 protein is CASSQELEGPDTQYF. Here the CDR3 DNA reads TGCGCCAGCAGCCAGGAACTAGAGGGTCCAGATACGCAGTATTTT.

The V call is TRBV19, the J call TRBJ2-1, with 10 bases fitting TRBD2. CDR1 is LNHDA and CDR2 is SQIVND in the germline V gene (reference sequence). After removal of 3 bases from V and 6 bases from J, the junction contained 5 bases not matched to a gene. The CDR3 has 15 amino acids. The CDR3 here is CASSIPAGGLNEQFF. CDR3 in DNA: TGTGCCAGTAGTATTCCAGCGGGGGGGCTCAATGAGCAGTTCTTC.

V and J are TRBV30 and TRBJ1-5, with 7 positions matching TRBD1. Germline V gene data show CDR1 as GTSNPN and CDR2 as SVGIG (reference sequence). J was trimmed by 3 bases and V by 7 bases; bases with no gene match: 12. The CDR3 has 15 residues. CDR3 in DNA: TGTGCCTTCCGTACCGGGACAGAGGCCAATCAGCCCCAGCATTTT. Its protein product is CAFRTGTEANQPQHF.

The V call is TRBV11-1, the J call TRBJ2-7; D is unclear. CDR3 length: 13 amino acids. Germline V gene lookup returns CDR1 SGHAT and CDR2 FQDESV (reference sequence). Between the trimmed V and J ends, which lost 1 base and 1 base, there was a span of 5 bases. In DNA form, the CDR3 reads TGTGCCAGCAGCTTAGATCGTTCCTACGAGCAGTACTTC. It yields the protein CASSLDRSYEQYF.

This clone was seen more than once but under ten times. The rearrangement links TRBV9 to TRBJ1-1; 7 positions agree with TRBD1. CDR3 length: 14 amino acids. V lost 1 base to trimming and J lost 4 bases; unmatched junction nucleotides: 4. CDR1 and CDR2 from the germline V gene are SGDLS and YYNGEE. CDR3 amino acids: CASSVQGDGTEAFF. Here the CDR3 DNA reads TGTGCCAGCAGCGTACAGGGGGATGGCACTGAAGCTTTCTTT.

The chain couples TRBV3-1 (or the pseudogene TRBV3-2) to TRBJ2-2, with D possibly TRBD1 on 5 matching bases. The CDR3 consists of 16 residues. The V end lost 5 bases, the J end lost 0 bases, and 13 bases lay between the germline ends. From germline, CDR1 is LGHDT and CDR2 YNNKEL (reference sequence). In nucleotides, the CDR3 is TGTGCCAGCAGCGTCCAGGGAATACCGAACACCGGGGAGCTGTTTTTT. Translation gives CASSVQGIPNTGELFF.

The genes are TRBV5-5 and TRBJ2-7, with D maybe TRBD2 (7 bases). Germline CDR1 and CDR2: SGHKS and YYEKEE (reference sequence). V was pared by 0 bases and J by 6 bases, with 13 bases between. This CDR3 region has 14 residues. CDR3 nucleotides: TGTGCCAGCAGCTTGGGTTGGGGGGGCGGCGAGCAGTACTTC. Amino acids: CASSLGWGGGEQYF.

The genes are TRBV7-9 and TRBJ1-1; D gene ambiguous. This CDR3 is 14 amino acids long. V was clipped by 5 bases and J by 6 bases, with 16 bases between them. Germline CDR1 reads SEHNR; CDR2 reads FQNEAQ (reference sequence). In DNA, the CDR3 is TGTGCCAGCAGCCGCCGAGACCGAGGCCCTGAAGCTTTCTTT. Protein product: CASSRRDRGPEAFF.

In its sample, this clone was seen once. The V gene is TRBV2, the J gene TRBJ1-6; TRBD1 aligns across 7 bases. The CDR3 is made up of 15 amino acids. CDR1 and CDR2 (germline): SNHLY, FYNNEI. The V gene end was trimmed by 6 bases and the J gene end by 9 bases; junction bases not matched to a gene: 11. The CDR3 reads CASRGTVAISSPLHF. The CDR3, as DNA: TGTGCCAGCAGGGGGACAGTAGCGATTAGTTCACCCCTCCACTTT.

V gene TRBV5-4 combines with J gene TRBJ1-1; perhaps TRBD1 as D (6 bases). Between the trimmed V and J ends, which lost 4 bases and 0 bases, there was a span of 13 bases. The CDR3 has 15 amino acids. Germline CDR1 SGHNT, CDR2 YYREEE (reference sequence). The CDR3 protein is CASSPDRYLNTEAFF. The CDR3 DNA follows: TGTGCCAGCAGCCCTGACAGGTACCTGAACACTGAAGCTTTCTTT.

The chain combines TRBV6-5 with TRBJ2-1, with 14 nucleotides matching TRBD2. CDR1 and CDR2 (germline): MNHEY, SVGAGI. The CDR3 is 16 amino acids. Losses at the gene ends were 2 bases for V and 9 bases for J; bases not matched to a gene: 6. This chain's CDR3 is CASSYLTSGRASEQFF. CDR3 in DNA: TGTGCCAGCAGTTACCTGACTAGCGGGAGGGCCAGTGAGCAGTTCTTC.